The 23 T cell receptor beta chains presented below share a single source sample, sequenced in a study of shared clonotypes between healthy human individuals. The table came from immunoSEQ multiplex PCR; TCRdb's copy has only in-frame clones and leaves some out. The table has about 520,000 clones, more than 75% seen once. The sequencing input was PBMCs. These receptors all come from a woman between 40 and 55 years old in good health. Some clones in this sample may be carry-over from other donors' samples.

The chain couples TRBV27 to TRBJ2-7; maybe TRBD1 (6 bases). CDR1 MNHEY and CDR2 SMNVEV come from the germline V gene (reference sequence). V lost 3 bases and J 5 bases, leaving 14 bases between the germline ends. The CDR3 is 14 amino acids. CDR3 in amino acids: CASSLNRVDHEQYF. In nucleotides, the CDR3 is TGTGCCAGCAGTTTGAACAGGGTGGACCACGAGCAGTACTTC.

The chain has TRBV28 and TRBJ2-3; TRBD2 might be the D (6 bases). Trimming cost V 5 bases and J 0 bases, with 12 bases left between them. The length of the CDR3 is 15 residues. Germline CDR1 and CDR2: MDHEN and SYDVKM. The CDR3 here is CASSLARPSTDTQYF. The CDR3 bases are TGTGCCAGCAGTCTAGCGCGACCTAGCACAGATACGCAGTATTTT.

V is TRBV28 and J is TRBJ2-7; 8 positions agree with TRBD1. V lost 6 bases and J lost 2; bases outside the gene matches: 6. CDR1 MDHEN and CDR2 SYDVKM come from the germline V gene. The CDR3 runs to 14 residues. The CDR3 coding sequence is TGTGCCAGCAGCCGGGGACAGGTAACCTACGAGCAGTACTTC. Residues: CASSRGQVTYEQYF.

This clone was recorded a few times. This chain joins TRBV2 and TRBJ1-1, with D hard to call. Trimming took off 6 bases at V and 1 base at J, with 15 bases between the two ends. The CDR3 is made up of 15 amino acids. Per the germline V gene, CDR1 is SNHLY and CDR2 is FYNNEI. CDR3 in DNA: TGTGCCAGCAGGTTTCGAGTAGTGAGGAACACTGAAGCTTTCTTT. Its translation is CASRFRVVRNTEAFF.

The chain links TRBV10-2 to TRBJ2-1, with D possibly TRBD1 on 7 matching bases. The germline V and J ends were trimmed by 5 bases and 8 bases, with 13 bases remaining between them. The V gene's germline CDR1 is WSHSY and CDR2 SAAADI. This CDR3 comprises 13 residues. The CDR3 loop is CASSRSRGDEQFF. The CDR3 nucleotides read TGCGCCAGCAGTAGAAGCAGGGGGGATGAGCAGTTCTTC.

The genes are TRBV14 and TRBJ2-2; 9 bases map to TRBD2. The CDR3 is 17 residues long. The germline V gene encodes CDR1 SGHDN and CDR2 FVKESK. The J segment lost 4 bases and the V segment lost 3 bases, leaving 9 bases of the junction unmatched. The CDR3 DNA is TGTGCCAGCAGCCACCTAGCGGGACTGGGTGGCACCGGGGAGCTGTTTTTT. As protein: CASSHLAGLGGTGELFF.

The rearrangement uses TRBV9 and TRBJ2-7, with 9 bases that match TRBD2. This CDR3 region has 14 residues. Germline CDR1 and CDR2: SGDLS and YYNGEE. After removal of 6 bases from V and 1 base from J, the junction contained 5 bases not matched to a gene. The CDR3 DNA follows: TGTGCCAGCACCCCGACTAGCGGATCCTACGAGCAGTACTTC. Translating it yields CASTPTSGSYEQYF. The full variable domain, in which reference TRBV9 and TRBJ2-7 provide the parts outside the CDR3, is DSGVTQTPKHLITATGQRVTLRCSPRSGDLSVYWYQQSLDQGLQFLIQYYNGEERAKGNILERFSAQQFPDLHSELNLSSLELGDSALYFCASTPTSGSYEQYFGPGTRLTVT.

V usage is TRBV2 and J usage is TRBJ2-7; D unresolved. The CDR3 length is 11 residues. Germline V gene lookup returns CDR1 SNHLY and CDR2 FYNNEI. V lost 7 bases to trimming and J lost 5 bases, with 9 bases between them. CDR3 region: CASMFSDEQYF. CDR3 nucleotides: TGTGCCAGCATGTTTTCCGACGAGCAGTACTTC.

The chain has TRBV5-4 and TRBJ1-1; D ambiguous. This CDR3 comprises 15 residues. Trimming took off 2 bases at V and 3 bases at J, with 14 bases between the two ends. CDR1 is SGHNT, CDR2 YYREEE, per germline (reference sequence). The CDR3 loop is CASSFPGASDTEAFF. The DNA for the CDR3 is TGTGCCAGCAGCTTCCCGGGCGCTTCGGACACTGAAGCTTTCTTT.

The V gene is TRBV18, the J gene TRBJ2-1; TRBD1 might be the D (6 bases). The V gene lost 3 bases and the J gene lost 5 bases, with 14 bases spanning the gap. The CDR3 loop spans 15 amino acids. Germline CDR1 and CDR2: KGHSH and LQKENI. The CDR3 region is CASSPVTGFNNEQFF. In nucleotides, the CDR3 is TGTGCCAGCTCACCCGTGACAGGTTTCAACAATGAGCAGTTCTTC.

The chain recombines TRBV7-2 with TRBJ1-6; TRBD1 agrees at 7 bases. There are 14 residues in the CDR3. Germline loops: CDR1 SGHTA, CDR2 FQGNSA. After removal of 4 bases from V and 8 bases from J, the junction contained 5 bases not matched to a gene. The CDR3 sequence: CASSSTGSDSPLHF. The CDR3 DNA sequence: TGTGCCAGCAGCTCGACAGGGTCCGATTCACCCCTCCACTTT.

The J gene is TRBJ2-1, the V gene TRBV5-4, with TRBD1 identical over 7 bases. CDR1 is SGHNT, CDR2 YYREEE, per germline (reference sequence). This CDR3 region has 15 residues. Trimming at V came to 4 bases and at J to 2 bases, leaving 6 bases not matched to a gene. DNA for the CDR3: TGTGCCAGCAGCGAGGATAGGGGGCCCTACAATGAGCAGTTCTTC. Translated: CASSEDRGPYNEQFF.

The chain joins TRBV18 to TRBJ1-1; 7 nucleotides align to TRBD1. The CDR3 runs to 15 residues. V dropped 2 bases and J dropped 4; count of bases not matched to a gene: 7. Germline lookup yields CDR1 KGHSH and CDR2 LQKENI. CDR3 DNA: TGTGCCAGCTCACCAGGCGGCAGGGGGGGCACTGAAGCTTTCTTT. As protein: CASSPGGRGGTEAFF.

V is TRBV2 and J is TRBJ2-7; D might be TRBD1 (5 bases). Germline CDR1 and CDR2: SNHLY and FYNNEI. CDR3 size: 11 residues. V dropped 6 bases and J dropped 7 bases, with 10 bases sitting between them. CDR3 sequence (DNA): TGTGCCAGCAGCGTGAAGGGGGAGCAGTACTTC. It is translated as CASSVKGEQYF.

This clone was seen a single time. The chain links TRBV11-2 to TRBJ2-1; 9 nucleotides align to TRBD2. V was clipped by 2 bases and J by 8 bases; unmatched bases: 7. This CDR3 has 15 amino acids. CDR1 and CDR2 (germline): SGHAT, FQNNGV. The CDR3 nucleotides are TGTGCCAGCAGCTTAATCCTAGCGGGAAAGTATGAGCAGTTCTTC. Its translation: CASSLILAGKYEQFF.

The chain links TRBV6-1 to TRBJ2-3, with 7 positions matching TRBD2. Germline V gene lookup returns CDR1 MNHNS and CDR2 SASEGT. The CDR3 sequence is 14 residues long. The trim removed 7 bases at V and 7 bases at J, leaving 11 bases unmatched. The CDR3 loop is CASTTSGLENTQYF. The CDR3 DNA reads as TGTGCCAGCACAACTTCCGGACTAGAGAATACGCAGTATTTT.

This clone has a count of ten or more. J is TRBJ2-3 and V is TRBV6-5; D remains ambiguous. CDR1 is MNHEY and CDR2 is SVGAGI in the germline V gene. V was cut by 0 bases and J by 3 bases, with 4 bases left in between. This CDR3 is 13 amino acids long. The CDR3: CASSYSETDTQYF. For the CDR3, the DNA is TGTGCCAGCAGTTACTCAGAGACAGATACGCAGTATTTT.

V gene TRBV4-3 combines with J gene TRBJ2-1, with D possibly TRBD2 on 6 matching bases. Trimming shortened V by 1 base and J by 4 bases, and 14 bases separated the two germline ends. Germline V CDR1 and CDR2: LGHNA, YSLEER. The CDR3 has 16 amino acids. In DNA, the CDR3 is TGCGCCAGCAGCCAAGTACGGATAGCGGTATACAATGAGCAGTTCTTC. Its translation: CASSQVRIAVYNEQFF.

This sequence joins TRBV5-1 and TRBJ2-3; either TRBD1 or TRBD2 may supply D (5 bases each). There are 15 residues in the CDR3. The germline V and J ends were trimmed by 0 bases and 2 bases, with 10 bases remaining between them. Germline V gene sequence: CDR1 SGHRS, CDR2 YFSETQ. The CDR3 loop reads CASSLEGRITDTQYF. CDR3 nucleotides: TGCGCCAGCAGCTTGGAGGGACGGATCACAGATACGCAGTATTTT.

This chain joins TRBV19 and TRBJ1-3, with no clear D. Germline V gene data show CDR1 as LNHDA and CDR2 as SQIVND (reference sequence). Trimming left V 4 bases short and J 4 bases short, with 14 bases between. There are 15 residues in the CDR3. The CDR3 spells CASSNPIQAGNTIYF. In DNA form, the CDR3 reads TGTGCCAGTAGTAACCCCATCCAGGCGGGAAACACCATATATTTT.

V and J are TRBV28 and TRBJ1-5; tentative D call: TRBD1 (5 bases). Germline-derived CDR1 and CDR2 are MDHEN and SYDVKM. This CDR3 is built from 18 residues. Trimming shortened V by 5 bases and J by 2 bases, and 22 bases separated the two germline ends. The CDR3 region has the DNA TGTGCCAGCAGTCCTTTTCCCCTCGGAGGGGTCGGCAATCAGCCCCAGCATTTT. This codes for CASSPFPLGGVGNQPQHF.

The rearrangement links TRBV29-1 to TRBJ2-1, with D possibly being TRBD1 (5 bases). This CDR3 comprises 16 residues. Germline lookup yields CDR1 SQVTM and CDR2 ANQGSEA. The V end lost 3 bases, the J end lost 4 bases, and 19 bases lay between the germline ends. In DNA form, the CDR3 reads TGCAGCGTTGATCAGGTCAGGGATCTATTATACAATGAGCAGTTCTTC. It yields the protein CSVDQVRDLLYNEQFF.

The genes are TRBV10-1 and TRBJ2-3; no firm D call. The CDR3 extends over 12 amino acids. The germline V gene encodes CDR1 WNHNN and CDR2 SYGVQD (reference sequence). V lost 0 bases to trimming and J lost 6 bases, with 4 bases between them. CDR3 sequence reads: CASSESEDTQYF. CDR3 coding DNA: TGCGCCAGCAGTGAGTCCGAGGATACGCAGTATTTT.